This section outlines one T cell receptor beta chain sequence together with its context. The sample has other DNA sequences that encode this CDR3 too. As processed by the authors: Researchers report that nucleated cell counts were estimated from reference gene primer amplification. Generated by immunoSEQ multiplex PCR, the TCRdb table keeps only in-frame clones and is missing some. That table supplies the V and J calls and clone size; D and trimming were determined from the DNA. Here the sample spans a few hundred thousand clones, 70% to 90% being singletons. Germline CDR1 and CDR2: SGHTA and FQGNSA. Trimming took 5 bases from V and 0 from J, leaving 5 bases between them. The CDR3 contains 12 residues. The sample comes from a study of blood T cell repertoires in COVID-19. Study in general: COVID-19 samples collected from the United States, Italy and Spain covered acute and convalescent phases. From T cells, B-cell-depleted T cells, or PBMCs came the material, which was cDNA or gDNA.

J is TRBJ2-7 and V is TRBV7-2; D unclear. This receptor was identified in an older woman with acute or convalescent COVID-19. The sequenced material came from peripheral blood. CDR3 in amino acids: CASSPSSYEQYF. CDR3 coding DNA: TGTGCCAGCAGCCCCAGCTCCTACGAGCAGTACTTC.